This TCR beta chain was retrieved from a study of regulatory T cells in long-lasting Graves disease. About the study: New Graves' disease cases had less than 3 months of antithyroid drugs.

This sample's time point: newly diagnosed GD, antithyroid drugs for less than 3 months. PBMC RNA served as the TCR library source. The study's findings and limits: There were preferences for TRBV28, TRBJ1-2 and TRBJ2-5 in persistent disease.

This clonotype was observed many times. No antigen is known for it. CDR3 length: 14 amino acids. Per the germline V gene, CDR1 is GTSNPN and CDR2 is SVGIG (reference sequence). V was shortened by 0 bases and J by 7 bases, with 12 bases between the two germline ends. Arm-PCR of CDR3 regions with iRepertoire HTBI primers generated TCR beta libraries. Original data processing: Samples jointly harbored about 62 TRBV and 14 TRBJ segments. TCRdb used MiXCR to reprocess the multiplex PCR reads, holding one entry per CDR3 protein. TCRdb, not the authors, supplied the V and J calls. The sample has about 440,000 distinct CDR3 sequences, under 15% seen once; the top ten hold 15% to 20%. The same sample was also studied in work on T cells in Graves' hyperthyroidism and ophthalmopathy.

V and J are TRBV30 and TRBJ2-2, with D uncertain. The receptor comes from a woman between 25 and 40 years old with Graves disease. The sequencing used peripheral blood mononuclear cells (PBMCs), collected at new diagnosis, from a patient treated with antithyroid drugs. CDR3 sequence: CAWSVLLDVGELFF. Here the CDR3 DNA reads TGTGCCTGGAGTGTACTCTTGGACGTCGGGGAGCTGTTTTTT.